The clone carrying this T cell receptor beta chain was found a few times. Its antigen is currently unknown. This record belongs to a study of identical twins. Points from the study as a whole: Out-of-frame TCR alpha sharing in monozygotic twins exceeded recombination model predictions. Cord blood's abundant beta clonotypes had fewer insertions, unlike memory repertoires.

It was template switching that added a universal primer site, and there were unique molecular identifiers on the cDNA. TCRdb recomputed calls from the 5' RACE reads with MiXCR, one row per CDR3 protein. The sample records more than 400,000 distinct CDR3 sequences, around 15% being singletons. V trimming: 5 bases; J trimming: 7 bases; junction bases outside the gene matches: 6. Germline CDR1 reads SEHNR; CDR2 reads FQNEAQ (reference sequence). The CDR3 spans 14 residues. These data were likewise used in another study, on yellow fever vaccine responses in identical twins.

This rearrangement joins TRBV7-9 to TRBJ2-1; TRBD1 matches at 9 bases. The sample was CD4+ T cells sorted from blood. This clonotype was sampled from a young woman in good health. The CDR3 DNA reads TGTGCCAGCAGCCTACCTGACAGGGGGAATGAGCAGTTCTTC. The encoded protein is CASSLPDRGNEQFF.